This entry lists 9 T cell receptor beta chains sequenced from one sample in a study of blood T cell repertoires in COVID-19. Data came from immunoSEQ multiplex PCR; TCRdb stores just in-frame clones and leaves some out. The data hold roughly 23,000 clones, with approximately 94% observed a single time. The sequenced material came from peripheral blood. These receptors were collected from a woman between 50 and 59 years old with active COVID-19.

The rearrangement uses TRBV3-1 (or the pseudogene TRBV3-2) and TRBJ2-3; TRBD2 matches at 8 bases. Germline CDR1 LGHDT, CDR2 YNNKEL (reference sequence). The CDR3 extends over 14 amino acids. V was pared by 4 bases and J by 1 base, with 1 base of the junction left unmatched. The CDR3 DNA follows: TGTGCCAGCAGCCTGACTAGCGGCACAGATACGCAGTATTTT. It translates to CASSLTSGTDTQYF.

This chain's CDR3 is CASSPQGGNTEAFF. CDR3 in DNA: TGTGCCAGCAGCCCTCAGGGGGGGAACACTGAAGCTTTCTTT. This chain links TRBV4-2 with TRBJ1-1; 7 bases match TRBD1. V lost 4 bases, J lost 1 base, and 3 bases stayed unmatched. The germline V gene encodes CDR1 LGHNA and CDR2 YNFKEQ. The CDR3 loop spans 14 amino acids.

This chain connects TRBV5-1 to TRBJ2-3, with 8 bases fitting TRBD1. With V trimmed by 4 bases and J by 3 bases, 7 bases remained unmatched. The CDR3 consists of 15 residues. Germline V CDR1 and CDR2: SGHRS, YFSETQ. As DNA, the CDR3 is TGCGCCAGCAGCCCTGGACAGGGATCTACAGATACGCAGTATTTT. Amino acid sequence: CASSPGQGSTDTQYF.

The count of this clone is one. The V gene is TRBV5-6, the J gene TRBJ2-1; D gene ambiguous. The germline V gene encodes CDR1 SGHDT and CDR2 YYEEEE. Trimming removed 3 bases at V and 7 bases at J, with 14 bases between. This CDR3 has 14 residues. The CDR3 protein is CASSSSMFLNEQFF. The CDR3 nucleotides read TGTGCCAGCAGCTCAAGCATGTTCCTGAATGAGCAGTTCTTC.

This chain connects TRBV5-8 to TRBJ2-1; 9 nucleotides line up with TRBD1. From germline, CDR1 is SGHTS and CDR2 YDEGEE. Losses at the gene ends were 3 bases for V and 7 bases for J; bases not matched to a gene: 8. The CDR3 spans 15 residues. The CDR3 region has the DNA TGTGCCAGCAGCTCACAGGGGGCGTTCTGGAATGAGCAGTTCTTC. Protein: CASSSQGAFWNEQFF.

The chain carries TRBV5-1 and TRBJ1-5; D is unclear. The CDR3 extends over 16 amino acids. Germline CDR1 reads SGHRS; CDR2 reads YFSETQ. V was cut by 0 bases and J by 1 base, with 11 bases left in between. The CDR3 nucleotides are TGCGCCAGCAGCTTGGCGCCTCTAGACAGCAATCAGCCCCAGCATTTT. This gives the protein CASSLAPLDSNQPQHF.

The chain employs TRBV5-1 and TRBJ2-3; 10 positions agree with TRBD2. Germline CDR1 is SGHRS and CDR2 is YFSETQ. The CDR3 is 16 residues long. Trimming cost V 0 bases and J 3 bases; bases outside gene matches: 4. CDR3 in amino acids: CASSLAPSGGTDTQYF. CDR3 nucleotide sequence: TGCGCCAGCAGCTTGGCGCCTAGCGGGGGTACAGATACGCAGTATTTT. The complete variable domain, with remaining parts taken from reference TRBV5-1 and TRBJ2-3, reads KAGVTQTPRYLIKTRGQQVTLSCSPISGHRSVSWYQQTPGQGLQFLFEYFSETQRNKGNFPGRFSGRQFSNSRSEMNVSTLELGDSALYLCASSLAPSGGTDTQYFGPGTRLTVL.

This clone was seen just once. J is TRBJ2-1 and V is TRBV18, with 7 bases lining up with TRBD2. This CDR3 contains 14 residues. CDR1 and CDR2 (germline): KGHSH, LQKENI. Trimming removed 6 bases from V and 6 bases from J; junction bases left unmatched: 8. The CDR3 loop reads CASSKAGNSNEQFF. The CDR3 DNA sequence: TGTGCCAGCTCCAAAGCGGGAAATAGCAATGAGCAGTTCTTC.

V usage is TRBV5-1 and J usage is TRBJ2-2; 8 bases align to TRBD2. The germline gives CDR1 SGHRS, CDR2 YFSETQ. The ends lost 2 bases at V and 2 bases at J; junction bases unmatched: 11. This CDR3 spans 18 amino acids. This CDR3 is CASSFGRVAGTNTGELFF. DNA for the CDR3: TGCGCCAGCAGCTTCGGCAGGGTAGCGGGGACTAACACCGGGGAGCTGTTTTTT.